Detailed here is one T cell receptor (beta chain). Clones were read by immunoSEQ multiplex PCR, and TCRdb kept only the in-frame ones, dropping some. The sample shows around 70,000 clones, over 70% of them seen only once. Germline CDR1 is SGHTA and CDR2 is FQGNSA. The CDR3 spans 14 residues. V lost 5 bases and J 4 bases, leaving 12 bases between the germline ends. This entry comes from a study of blood T cell repertoires in COVID-19. The sequenced sample consisted of peripheral blood. The chain joins TRBV7-2 to TRBJ2-4; weak D call: TRBD1 (6 bases). The origin of this receptor is a man in his 70s who had recovered from COVID-19. In DNA form, the CDR3 reads TGTGCCAGCAGCACAACAGGGTGGAAAAACATTCAGTACTTC. This codes for CASSTTGWKNIQYF.